Following are 25 T cell receptor beta chains from one sample sequenced in a study of cytomegalovirus exposure and HLA in healthy donors. 13 Jbeta primers and 60 Vbeta primers were used for the PCR. Method: immunoSEQ multiplex PCR; TCRdb's copy keeps in-frame clones and lacks some. Of around 150,000 clones listed, 60% to 80% are singletons. The sample comprised PBMCs. The receptors originated from a woman aged 40 to 55 in good health and CMV-seropositive.

Only one count was recorded for this clone. V usage is TRBV28 and J usage is TRBJ2-7, with TRBD1 identical over 10 bases. In germline, CDR1 is MDHEN, CDR2 SYDVKM. V dropped 0 bases and J dropped 4; count of bases not matched to a gene: 0. The CDR3 runs to 14 residues. The CDR3 loop reads CASSLWDRGYEQYF. Here the CDR3 DNA reads TGTGCCAGCAGTTTATGGGACAGGGGGTACGAGCAGTACTTC.

This clone was observed a single time. This chain uses TRBV19 with TRBJ1-1; 10 positions agree with TRBD1. CDR1 is LNHDA and CDR2 is SQIVND in the germline V gene (reference sequence). The CDR3 is 15 amino acids. Trimming removed 5 bases from V and 1 base from J; junction bases left unmatched: 4. The CDR3 coding sequence is TGTGCCAGTAGTCCATGGGACAGGGGGAACACTGAAGCTTTCTTT. It encodes CASSPWDRGNTEAFF. Variable domain in full (rest from reference TRBV19 and TRBJ1-1): DGGITQSPKYLFRKEGQNVTLSCEQNLNHDAMYWYRQDPGQGLRLIYYSQIVNDFQKGDIAEGYSVSREKKESFPLTVTSAQKNPTAFYLCASSPWDRGNTEAFFGQGTRLTVV.

This sequence joins TRBV28 and TRBJ1-2, with TRBD1 matching over 7 bases. The ends lost 10 bases at V and 8 bases at J; junction bases unmatched: 13. The CDR3 length is 13 residues. CDR1 is MDHEN and CDR2 is SYDVKM in the germline V gene. The CDR3: CAILNRQGVGYTF. CDR3 coding DNA: TGTGCCATTCTCAACCGACAGGGCGTAGGCTACACCTTC.

This chain connects TRBV5-1 to TRBJ2-3; a weak D match, TRBD1 (6 bases). CDR3 length equals 17 residues. CDR1 and CDR2 from the germline V gene are SGHRS and YFSETQ. V was trimmed by 4 bases and J by 0 bases, leaving 18 bases between them. The CDR3 sequence: CASSPDQGFLSTDTQYF. Written as DNA, the CDR3 is TGCGCCAGCAGCCCCGACCAGGGGTTTTTGAGCACAGATACGCAGTATTTT.

The CDR3 loop reads CASSERPTNEQFF. The CDR3 nucleotides read TGTGCCAGCAGTGAAAGGCCGACTAACGAGCAGTTCTTC. The V and J genes are TRBV25-1 and TRBJ2-1, with D tentatively TRBD2 (5 bases). Germline V gene sequence: CDR1 MGHDK, CDR2 SYGVNS. The CDR3 runs 13 residues. The ends were cut back, 2 bases at V and 10 bases at J, with 12 bases in the middle.

The CDR3 DNA is TGCGCCAGCAGCCTAAGGACTAGCGGGAGGACGTCCTACAATGAGCAGTTCTTC. Translating it yields CASSLRTSGRTSYNEQFF. The J gene is TRBJ2-1, the V gene TRBV5-1; 14 nucleotides line up with TRBD2. Germline lookup yields CDR1 SGHRS and CDR2 YFSETQ. Trimming took 4 bases from V and 1 from J; bases not matched to a gene: 7. The CDR3 has 18 residues.

The CDR3 region has the DNA TGCAGCGTTTCCCTCAACAGGGGCGCAGGAAACACCATATATTTT. Protein sequence: CSVSLNRGAGNTIYF. This chain connects TRBV29-1 to TRBJ1-3, with TRBD1 matching 7 bases. The CDR3 contains 15 residues. Per germline, CDR1 SQVTM and CDR2 ANQGSEA. After removal of 5 bases from V and 4 bases from J, the junction contained 11 bases not matched to a gene.

The gene calls are TRBV6-5 and TRBJ1-1; weak D call: TRBD1 (6 bases). Trimming pared 5 bases from V and 3 bases from J, leaving 10 bases between. CDR3 length: 13 amino acids. Germline CDR1 MNHEY, CDR2 SVGAGI. For the CDR3, the DNA is TGTGCCAGCAGTGTCACAGGGCACACTGAAGCTTTCTTT. Translated, it gives CASSVTGHTEAFF.

The genes are TRBV10-3 and TRBJ2-5; 7 positions agree with TRBD2. The CDR3 contains 13 residues. Germline V gene lookup returns CDR1 ENHRY and CDR2 SYGVKD. J was trimmed by 5 bases and V by 0 bases; bases with no gene match: 0. The CDR3 DNA sequence: TGTGCCATCAGTGAGTCGGGGGGGGAGACCCAGTACTTC. Protein sequence: CAISESGGETQYF.

The chain is built from TRBV19 and TRBJ1-1; perhaps TRBD1 as D (5 bases). Germline V gene data show CDR1 as LNHDA and CDR2 as SQIVND (reference sequence). This CDR3 spans 14 amino acids. V shed 7 bases and J shed 4 bases, with 16 bases lying between them. This CDR3 reads CASTSGRGGTEAFF. CDR3 nucleotides: TGTGCCAGTACCTCCGGGCGCGGGGGCACTGAAGCTTTCTTT.

The chain links TRBV7-8 to TRBJ2-7, with D possibly matching TRBD1 (5 bases). Germline CDR1 and CDR2: SGHVS and FQNEAQ. Trimming pared 6 bases from V and 3 bases from J, leaving 12 bases between. The CDR3 consists of 13 residues. CDR3 coding DNA: TGTGCCAGCAGATCGACAGATATCTACGAGCAGTACTTC. It is translated as CASRSTDIYEQYF.

The rearrangement joins TRBV15 to TRBJ2-3, with TRBD2 as a possible D gene (6 bases). Germline CDR1 and CDR2: LNHNV and YYDKDF (reference sequence). The CDR3 is 14 amino acids. V gave up 8 bases and J gave up 0 bases, with 12 bases separating them. CDR3 coding DNA: TGTGCCACCCAGCGGGCCTATAGCACAGATACGCAGTATTTT. It yields the protein CATQRAYSTDTQYF.

The chain combines TRBV7-3 with TRBJ2-5; D is possibly TRBD1 (6 bases). Germline assignment: CDR1 SGHTA and CDR2 FQGTGA. This CDR3 spans 14 amino acids. V gave up 4 bases and J gave up 4 bases, with 13 bases separating them. The CDR3 bases are TGTGCCAGCAGCTCGGACAGTCCACCAGAGACCCAGTACTTC. This gives the protein CASSSDSPPETQYF.

The V and J genes are TRBV29-1 and TRBJ1-2; 10 bases fit TRBD1. Losses at the gene ends were 6 bases for V and 7 bases for J; bases not matched to a gene: 11. CDR3 length: 14 residues. Germline V gives CDR1 SQVTM, CDR2 ANQGSEA. For the CDR3, the DNA is TGCAGCGTAGCCGCCCGACAGGGGGCTAGTGGCTACACCTTC. Its translation: CSVAARQGASGYTF.

This chain links TRBV5-1 with TRBJ2-5; 8 bases fit TRBD1. The CDR3 spans 15 residues. V dropped 1 base and J dropped 2; count of bases not matched to a gene: 4. Germline CDR1 and CDR2: SGHRS and YFSETQ. CDR3 in amino acids: CASSLRDRRQETQYF. For the CDR3, the DNA is TGCGCCAGCAGCTTGAGGGACAGGAGGCAAGAGACCCAGTACTTC.

This chain connects TRBV27 to TRBJ1-5; possible D gene TRBD1, 6 bases. Deletions cut 5 bases from V and 6 bases from J, with 17 bases between. From germline, CDR1 is MNHEY and CDR2 SMNVEV (reference sequence). This CDR3 region has 15 residues. The CDR3 region has the DNA TGTGCCAGCAGTCACACCGCGGGGGCGGGTCAGCCCCAGCATTTT. Protein: CASSHTAGAGQPQHF.

The rearrangement links TRBV2 to TRBJ2-7, with TRBD1 identical over 12 bases. The CDR3 loop spans 14 amino acids. Per the germline V gene, CDR1 is SNHLY and CDR2 is FYNNEI. V shed 3 bases and J 7 bases; nucleotides not matched to a gene: 4. The CDR3 coding sequence is TGTGCCAGCAGTGACTGGGACAGGGGGCTAGAGCAGTACTTC. This sequence encodes CASSDWDRGLEQYF. Supplemented by reference TRBV2 and TRBJ2-7, the full variable domain reads EPEVTQTPSHQVTQMGQEVILRCVPISNHLYFYWYRQILGQKVEFLVSFYNNEISEKSEIFDDQFSVERPDGSNFTLKIRSTKLEDSAMYFCASSDWDRGLEQYFGPGTRLTVT.

The chain carries TRBV6-4 and TRBJ2-2; the match to TRBD2 covers 7 bases. Germline lookup yields CDR1 MRHNA and CDR2 SNTAGT. The CDR3 consists of 16 residues. J lost 1 base, V lost 4 bases, and 6 bases had no gene match. CDR3 loop: CASSVTSALNTGELFF. CDR3 sequence (DNA): TGTGCCAGCAGTGTAACTAGCGCTTTGAACACCGGGGAGCTGTTTTTT.

V and J are TRBV20-1 and TRBJ2-1, with 11 bases fitting TRBD2. J gave up 15 bases and V 6 bases, and 7 bases lay outside the gene matches. CDR1 is DFQATT, CDR2 SNEGSKA, per germline (reference sequence). The CDR3 consists of 11 residues. CDR3 coding DNA: TGCAGTGCCCCGGGACTAGCGGTGAGGTTCTTC. It encodes CSAPGLAVRFF.

The chain couples TRBV27 to TRBJ1-1; maybe TRBD1 (5 bases). This CDR3 contains 13 residues. The germline V gene encodes CDR1 MNHEY and CDR2 SMNVEV (reference sequence). V lost 6 bases and J lost 0, with 8 bases in between. CDR3 sequence: CASRTVMNTEAFF. The CDR3 nucleotides read TGTGCCAGCAGGACAGTCATGAACACTGAAGCTTTCTTT.

The J gene is TRBJ1-5, the V gene TRBV6-1; no clear D gene. The CDR3 length is 13 residues. Trimming left V 3 bases short and J 4 bases short, with 7 bases between. Germline V lookup: CDR1 MNHNS, CDR2 SASEGT. CDR3: CASSDTRNQPQHF. The CDR3 DNA sequence: TGTGCCAGCAGTGATACCAGGAATCAGCCCCAGCATTTT.

The rearrangement uses TRBV5-6 and TRBJ2-1; 10 positions agree with TRBD1. The junction had 11 bases not matched to a gene; V was cut back by 4 bases and J by 7 bases. Germline V gives CDR1 SGHDT, CDR2 YYEEEE. This CDR3 contains 16 residues. The CDR3 is CASSDRGRLVRNEQFF. CDR3 nucleotide sequence: TGTGCCAGCAGCGACAGGGGGCGCTTGGTCCGAAATGAGCAGTTCTTC.

The J gene is TRBJ1-1, the V gene TRBV25-1; 7 positions agree with TRBD1. CDR3 size: 15 residues. V was clipped by 5 bases and J by 4 bases; unmatched bases: 10. Per the germline V gene, CDR1 is MGHDK and CDR2 is SYGVNS. The CDR3 loop is CASSTDRVGSTEAFF. The CDR3, as DNA: TGTGCCAGCAGTACAGACAGGGTTGGGAGCACTGAAGCTTTCTTT.

This clone appeared a single time. The chain recombines TRBV7-6 with TRBJ2-7; maybe TRBD2 (5 bases). V was shortened by 5 bases and J by 7 bases, with 21 bases between the two germline ends. CDR1 and CDR2 (germline): SGHVS, FNYEAQ. The CDR3 sequence is 15 residues long. Written as DNA, the CDR3 is TGTGCCAGCAGCCCCGCAGGAGTAGCTACGGGGGAGCAGTACTTC. Protein: CASSPAGVATGEQYF. Complete variable domain (other parts from reference TRBV7-6 and TRBJ2-7): GAGVSQSPRYKVTKRGQDVALRCDPISGHVSLYWYRQALGQGPEFLTYFNYEAQQDKSGLPNDRFSAERPEGSISTLTIQRTEQRDSAMYRCASSPAGVATGEQYFGPGTRLTVT.

The V call is TRBV2, the J call TRBJ1-5; perhaps TRBD1 as D (5 bases). The germline V gene has CDR1 SNHLY and CDR2 FYNNEI. V lost 8 bases and J lost 4, with 9 bases in between. CDR3 length: 12 amino acids. The CDR3 loop is CASAGVNQPQHF. The DNA of the CDR3 is TGTGCCAGCGCGGGGGTAAATCAGCCCCAGCATTTT.